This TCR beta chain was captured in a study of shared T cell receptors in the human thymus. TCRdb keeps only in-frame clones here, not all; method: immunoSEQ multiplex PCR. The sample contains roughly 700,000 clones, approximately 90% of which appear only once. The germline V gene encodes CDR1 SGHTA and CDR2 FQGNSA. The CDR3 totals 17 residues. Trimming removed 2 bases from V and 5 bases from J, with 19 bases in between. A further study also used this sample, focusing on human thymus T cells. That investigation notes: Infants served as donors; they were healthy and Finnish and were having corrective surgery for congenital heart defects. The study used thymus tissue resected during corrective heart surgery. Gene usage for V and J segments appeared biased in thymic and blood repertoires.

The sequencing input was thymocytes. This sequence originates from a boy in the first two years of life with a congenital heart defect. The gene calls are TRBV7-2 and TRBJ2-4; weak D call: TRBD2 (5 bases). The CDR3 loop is CASSLRVAGRGENIQYF. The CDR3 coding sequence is TGTGCCAGCAGCTTAAGGGTAGCCGGACGGGGAGAAAACATTCAGTACTTC.